These 27 T cell receptor beta chains came from one sample sequenced in a study of T cells in women clearing cervical HPV infection. Profiling relied on immunoSEQ multiplex PCR, and the TCRdb table lists in-frame clones only, not all of them. The repertoire table contains about 19,000 clones. Specimen: blood buffy coat. The source of these receptors is a woman between 18 and 75 years old with a cervical HPV16 infection that either progressed to CIN3+ or cleared (not recorded which).

Concerning this clone: The sequence runs out 3 residues before the end of the CDR3; the remainder is reconstructed from the germline J gene. Other nucleotide sequences in the sample specify the same CDR3. The chain couples TRBV5-6 to TRBJ1-3, with TRBD1 matching 7 bases. Trimming at V came to 2 bases and at J to 4 bases, leaving 3 bases not matched to a gene. Per the germline V gene, CDR1 is SGHDT and CDR2 is YYEEEE. The CDR3 contains 14 residues. CDR3 region: CASSFGTVGNTIYF. CDR3 DNA (partial): TGTGCCAGCAGCTTTGGGACAGTAGGAAACACC.

Comments on this clone: The missing CDR3 end, 3 residues past where the read stops, is filled in from the germline J gene. The V call is TRBV7-3, the J call TRBJ1-2; tentatively, D is TRBD1 (5 bases). The germline V gene encodes CDR1 SGHTA and CDR2 FQGTGA. There are 13 residues in the CDR3. CDR3 amino acids: CASSLNSGESYTF. CDR3 bases read: TGTGCCAGCAGCTTAAACTCGGGGGAGTCC.

On this clone itself: Read sequence stops 3 residues before the CDR3 end, and the germline J gene provides the missing end. This chain connects TRBV10-2 to TRBJ1-2, with 12 bases aligning to TRBD1. There are 17 residues in the CDR3. V lost 5 bases and J lost 2; bases outside the gene matches: 9. Germline V gene sequence: CDR1 WSHSY, CDR2 SAAADI. Partial CDR3 DNA: TGCGCCAGCAGTTTAATAGGGACAGGGGGCAGAAACTATGGC. It codes for CASSLIGTGGRNYG. The full CDR3 protein reads CASSLIGTGGRNYGYTF.

As regards this clone: The read stops 3 residues short of the end of the CDR3; the missing end is completed from the germline J gene. V usage is TRBV5-6 and J usage is TRBJ1-2, with D possibly TRBD1 on 6 matching bases. Germline CDR1 reads SGHDT; CDR2 reads YYEEEE. The CDR3 consists of 13 residues. The part of the CDR3 DNA that was read is TGTGCCGCCGGAAGGCCGCAAACAGGGGGC. This gives the protein CAAGRPQTGG. The full CDR3 is CAAGRPQTGGYTF.

As to this clone: The read ends 3 residues before the CDR3 terminus; that terminus is restored from the germline J gene. The chain couples TRBV19 to TRBJ2-7; 7 nucleotides align to TRBD2. This CDR3 is 14 amino acids long. Germline values: CDR1 LNHDA, CDR2 SQIVND (reference sequence). Germline trimming cut 1 base from V and 3 bases from J; bases unmatched to any gene: 3. The CDR3 spells CASSIGGTIYEQYF. Partial CDR3 DNA: TGTGCCAGTAGTATAGGCGGGACTATCTACGAG.

On this clone: A read error may produce the germline difference seen at one junction end. The read ends 3 residues early relative to the CDR3; the germline J gene fills the gap. This chain uses TRBV7-7 with TRBJ2-2; TRBD1 matches at 12 bases. The CDR3 sequence is 15 residues long. Germline assignment: CDR1 SSHAT and CDR2 FNYEAQ (reference sequence). The part of the CDR3 DNA that was read is TGTGCTAGCAGTTGCCGGGACAGGGGGCACGAAAAG. Translating it yields CASSCRDRGHEK. The entire CDR3 protein is CASSCRDRGHEKLFF.

A word on this clone: Read data end 3 residues before the CDR3 end; the end is taken from the germline J gene. The J gene is TRBJ1-6, the V gene TRBV2; 8 bases are a match to TRBD1. Germline-derived CDR1 and CDR2 are SNHLY and FYNNEI. Trimming cost V 7 bases and J 10 bases; bases outside gene matches: 12. The CDR3 length is 15 residues. This CDR3 reads CASNLGQGVSSPLHF. The sequenced CDR3 bases are TGTGCCAGCAACCTTGGACAGGGAGTATCCTCACCC.

Comment on this clone: Read coverage stops 3 residues before the CDR3 terminus; the germline J gene supplies the remainder. This chain joins TRBV30 and TRBJ2-7; D is perhaps TRBD2 (6 bases). Germline V gene data show CDR1 as GTSNPN and CDR2 as SVGIG (reference sequence). Trimming removed 5 bases at V and 6 bases at J, with 11 bases between. There are 11 residues in the CDR3. The CDR3: CAWGGSVEQYF. The CDR3 DNA, read in part, is TGTGCCTGGGGGGGGTCGGTCGAG.

CDR3 loop: CASSSPSGGRTDTQYF. The covered CDR3 bases are TGTGCCAGCAGCTCCCCTAGCGGGGGGCGCACAGATACG. The chain is built from TRBV7-6 and TRBJ2-3, with 11 bases matching TRBD2. The read comes to an end 3 residues before the CDR3 does, leaving the germline J gene to fill in the end. CDR1 is SGHVS, CDR2 FNYEAQ, per germline. J was trimmed by 1 base and V by 4 bases; bases with no gene match: 4. The CDR3 is 16 amino acids.

Considering frequency, this clone is large (0.1 to 1%). The DNA ends 3 residues before the CDR3 does, and the rest of the CDR3 is filled in from the germline J gene. The rearrangement links TRBV6-4 to TRBJ2-2, with D possibly TRBD2 on 6 matching bases. Per germline, CDR1 MRHNA and CDR2 SNTAGT. The CDR3 is 13 amino acids. The V end was cut by 2 bases, the J end by 6 bases, with 7 bases between. The CDR3 protein is CASSDRLAGELFF. Incomplete CDR3 DNA: TGTGCCAGCAGTGACCGACTAGCCGGGGAG.

This CDR3 is CATNTGSSLNYGQYF. CDR3 DNA, as far as it was read: TGTGCCACCAACACGGGGAGTTCCCTTAACTATGGT. This chain links TRBV19 with TRBJ2-4, with D perhaps TRBD2 (5 bases). Sequencing ends 3 residues short of the CDR3 end; the germline J gene provides the rest. There are 15 residues in the CDR3. Germline V gene lookup returns CDR1 LNHDA and CDR2 SQIVND (reference sequence).

On this clone: The read ends 3 residues shy of where the CDR3 ends; the end is completed using the germline J gene. J is TRBJ1-2 and V is TRBV19; D remains unclear. This CDR3 region has 16 residues. CDR1 is LNHDA, CDR2 SQIVND, per germline (reference sequence). The CDR3 spells CASSMSSLIRPHDYTF. CDR3 bases read: TGTGCCAGTAGTATGAGCTCGCTGATCCGCCCCCACGAC.

Note on this clone: The read ends 3 residues before the CDR3 terminus; that terminus is restored from the germline J gene. This chain links TRBV19 with TRBJ1-1; D not resolved. The CDR3 runs to 13 residues. V was cut by 6 bases and J by 0 bases, with 8 bases left in between. Germline lookup yields CDR1 LNHDA and CDR2 SQIVND (reference sequence). The CDR3: CASRPGMNTEAFF. The sequenced part of the CDR3 DNA is TGTGCCAGTAGGCCGGGTATGAACACTGAA.

As to this clone: The read terminates 3 residues ahead of where the CDR3 ends, so the germline J gene completes it. The J gene is TRBJ1-2, the V gene TRBV19, with D unresolved. Germline V lookup: CDR1 LNHDA, CDR2 SQIVND (reference sequence). The CDR3 contains 16 residues. The part of the CDR3 DNA that was read is TGTGCCAGTAGTTTCCTCACTAGCGGGGTTGGGCATGAC. It specifies CASSFLTSGVGHD. The whole CDR3 sequence reads CASSFLTSGVGHDYTF.

As regards this clone: The sequenced fragment ends 3 residues before the CDR3 boundary, so the rest is inferred from the germline J gene. The rearrangement joins TRBV2 to TRBJ1-2, with D possibly being TRBD1 (6 bases). The CDR3 length is 14 residues. With 3 bases removed from V and 0 bases from J, the gap between germline ends came to 8 bases. Germline V gene lookup returns CDR1 SNHLY and CDR2 FYNNEI. The covered CDR3 bases are TGTGCCAGCAGTGAGCGGGGGCCTAACTATGGC. This sequence encodes CASSERGPNYG. The full-length CDR3 reads as CASSERGPNYGYTF.

Concerning this clone itself: The read ends 3 residues shy of where the CDR3 ends; the end is completed using the germline J gene. This chain uses TRBV19 with TRBJ1-2; 12 bases are a match to TRBD1. Trimming at V came to 4 bases and at J to 5 bases, leaving 11 bases not matched to a gene. From germline, CDR1 is LNHDA and CDR2 SQIVND (reference sequence). CDR3 length equals 17 residues. CDR3 loop: CASSTRDRGLSGYGYTF. The part of the CDR3 DNA that was read is TGTGCCAGTAGTACCCGGGACAGGGGGCTCTCTGGGTATGGC.

About this clone itself: The read ends 3 residues before the CDR3 terminus; that terminus is restored from the germline J gene. The genes are TRBV7-8 and TRBJ2-2, with unresolved D. The germline V gene encodes CDR1 SGHVS and CDR2 FQNEAQ. Trimming removed 5 bases at V and 7 bases at J, with 5 bases between. The CDR3 sequence is 11 residues long. The CDR3 protein is CASSRVGELFF. The sequenced CDR3 bases are TGTGCCAGCAGCAGGGTCGGGGAG.

As for this clone: The read halts 3 residues ahead of the CDR3 end, with the missing end drawn from the germline J gene. The V call is TRBV5-6, the J call TRBJ2-2, with 9 positions matching TRBD1. Germline values: CDR1 SGHDT, CDR2 YYEEEE. This CDR3 comprises 14 residues. CDR3 protein: CASSRTGGDEKLFF. The sequenced CDR3 bases are TGTGCCAGCAGTCGTACAGGGGGCGATGAAAAG.

With respect to this clone: The read comes to an end 3 residues before the CDR3 does, leaving the germline J gene to fill in the end. The J gene is TRBJ2-3, the V gene TRBV7-9, with D uncertain. The germline V gene encodes CDR1 SEHNR and CDR2 FQNEAQ (reference sequence). This CDR3 is 15 amino acids long. The part of the CDR3 DNA that was read is TGTGCCAGCAGTCAACTTGGTATAGACAATCAGCCG. Protein product: CASSQLGIDNQP. The CDR3 as a whole reads CASSQLGIDNQPQYF.

Notes on this clone: The sequence runs out 3 residues before the end of the CDR3; the remainder is reconstructed from the germline J gene. The chain uses TRBV19 and TRBJ2-2; 7 bases are shared with TRBD2. Germline V gene lookup returns CDR1 LNHDA and CDR2 SQIVND (reference sequence). The CDR3 consists of 15 residues. Incomplete CDR3 DNA: TGTGCCAGTAGTATACGGTATCGGGGGGATGAAAAG. Encoded protein: CASSIRYRGDEK. The CDR3, in full, reads CASSIRYRGDEKLFF.

Details on this clone: The CDR3 goes on 3 residues after the read ends, and that part is filled in from the germline J gene. V usage is TRBV18 and J usage is TRBJ2-3, with D tentatively TRBD1 (5 bases). CDR1 and CDR2 (germline): KGHSH, LQKENI. This CDR3 contains 14 residues. Trimming removed 2 bases from V and 2 bases from J, with 8 bases in between. The sequenced part of the CDR3 DNA is TGTGCCAGCTCACCAGGGGCTGCCACAGATACG. Residues: CASSPGAATDT. In full, the CDR3 is CASSPGAATDTQYF.

Of note for this clone: From the germline J gene comes the end of the CDR3, since the read stops 3 residues before it. Additional DNA sequences in this sample encode the identical CDR3. The rearrangement uses TRBV7-2 and TRBJ1-3; TRBD1 aligns across 7 bases. The ends lost 5 bases at V and 4 bases at J; junction bases unmatched: 2. The germline gives CDR1 SGHTA, CDR2 FQGNSA. The CDR3 is 13 amino acids. The chain's CDR3 is CASSQGGGNTIYF. CDR3 DNA (partial): TGTGCCAGCAGCCAGGGGGGCGGAAACACC.

On this clone: The read ends 3 residues early relative to the CDR3; the germline J gene fills the gap. This rearrangement joins TRBV11-3 to TRBJ2-7; 7 nucleotides line up with TRBD1. With 2 bases clipped from V and 5 bases from J, the junction kept 6 bases outside the gene matches. CDR3 length equals 14 residues. CDR1 and CDR2 from the germline V gene are SGHNT and YENEEA. CDR3 protein: CASSLTGQVNEQYF. Partial CDR3 DNA: TGTGCCAGCAGCTTAACCGGACAGGTCAACGAG.

About this clone itself: Relative to the germline gene, one junction end is altered; a read error may explain this. From the germline J gene comes the end of the CDR3, since the read stops 3 residues before it. V usage is TRBV7-7 and J usage is TRBJ2-3, with a weak D call TRBD2 (5 bases). The CDR3 has 16 residues. Germline V gene lookup returns CDR1 SSHAT and CDR2 FNYEAQ (reference sequence). The covered CDR3 bases are TGTGCTAGCAGCAAAACCGCTACGGGGAGCCAAGAGACG. Protein: CASSKTATGSQET. From start to end, the CDR3 is CASSKTATGSQETQYF.

Points on this clone: The read ends 3 residues early relative to the CDR3; the germline J gene fills the gap. The chain joins TRBV19 to TRBJ2-2, with TRBD1 matching 8 bases. Germline V gene lookup returns CDR1 LNHDA and CDR2 SQIVND (reference sequence). This CDR3 spans 13 amino acids. CDR3 protein: CATLDRGNSPLFF. The CDR3 bases that were read are TGTGCCACCTTAGACAGGGGCAATTCACCG. The full variable domain, rest sourced from reference TRBV19 and TRBJ2-2, is DGGITQSPKYLFRKEGQNVTLSCEQNLNHDAMYWYRQDPGQGLRLIYYSQIVNDFQKGDIAEGYSVSREKKESFPLTVTSAQKNPTAFYLCATLDRGNSPLFFGEGSRLTVL.

Remarks on this clone: Coverage ceases 3 residues before the CDR3 finishes, and the germline J gene fills in the end. The rearrangement joins TRBV13 to TRBJ2-3; 13 nucleotides match TRBD2. From germline, CDR1 is PRHDT and CDR2 FYEKMQ (reference sequence). This CDR3 has 16 amino acids. CDR3 region: CASSSGLAGRGETQYF. The part of the CDR3 DNA that was read is TGTGCCAGCAGCTCGGGACTAGCGGGACGAGGAGAGACG. The variable domain in full, completed from reference TRBV13 and TRBJ2-3, reads AAGVIQSPRHLIKEKRETATLKCYPIPRHDTVYWYQQGPGQDPQFLISFYEKMQSDKGSIPDRFSAQQFSDYHSELNMSSLELGDSALYFCASSSGLAGRGETQYFGPGTRLTVL.

With regard to this clone: The missing CDR3 end, 3 residues past where the read stops, is filled in from the germline J gene. The chain couples TRBV30 to TRBJ1-2; tentatively, D is TRBD1 (5 bases). CDR1 and CDR2 from the germline V gene are GTSNPN and SVGIG (reference sequence). The CDR3 spans 15 residues. CDR3 DNA, as far as it was read: TGTGCCTGCCAGAACGGGGGGGGATCCACAGATACC. Encoded protein: CACQNGGGSTDT. The entire CDR3 reads CACQNGGGSTDTYTF.